The 8 T cell receptor beta chains below come from one sample, sequenced in a study of CD8 T cells in ankylosing spondylitis. Whole-study results and caveats: A TCR beta motif of eight highly homologous variants appeared characteristic of ankylosing spondylitis blood.

In TCRdb, the 5' RACE reads were re-called with MiXCR into one record per CDR3 protein. Altogether 350,000 to 550,000 distinct CDR3 sequences are present, roughly 25% being singletons, with the ten largest covering about 0.9%. These receptors have no known antigen. Sample: blood, either unsorted or a sorted T cell fraction (not recorded which). Receptor source: a male donor with ankylosing spondylitis.

This clonotype has only a few counts. The chain employs TRBV20-1 and TRBJ2-3; D not certain. Per germline, CDR1 DFQATT and CDR2 SNEGSKA (reference sequence). This CDR3 spans 11 amino acids. The CDR3 nucleotides are TGCAGCCCGCAAATCGTAGATACGCAGTATTTT. It specifies CSPQIVDTQYF.

The CDR3 region is CASSYLGTNEKLFF. The CDR3 coding sequence is TGCGCCAGCAGCTATCTTGGGACTAATGAAAAACTGTTTTTT. The chain carries TRBV5-1 and TRBJ1-4; D is unresolved. The CDR3 length is 14 residues. V dropped 3 bases and J dropped 2 bases, with 8 bases sitting between them. Germline lookup yields CDR1 SGHRS and CDR2 YFSETQ.

V usage is TRBV12-3 or TRBV12-4 and J usage is TRBJ1-5; D might be TRBD1 (6 bases). The V gene lost 5 bases and the J gene lost 4 bases, with 21 bases spanning the gap. The length of the CDR3 is 17 residues. The CDR3 is CASSPKRAGARNQPQHF. CDR3 bases: TGTGCCAGCAGTCCTAAGCGGGCAGGGGCACGTAATCAGCCCCAGCATTTT.

This chain links TRBV4-2 with TRBJ2-1; D is possibly TRBD2 (6 bases). CDR1 is LGHNA and CDR2 is YNFKEQ in the germline V gene. This CDR3 comprises 16 residues. V gave up 1 base and J gave up 3 bases, with 13 bases separating them. The CDR3 sequence: CASSQVRTDYYNEQFF. CDR3 bases: TGTGCCAGCAGCCAAGTTCGTACGGACTACTACAATGAGCAGTTCTTC.

This clonotype was counted only a few times. The chain links TRBV19 to TRBJ2-7; D is perhaps TRBD2 (5 bases). The V end was cut by 5 bases, the J end by 3 bases, with 11 bases between. This CDR3 spans 13 amino acids. Per germline, CDR1 LNHDA and CDR2 SQIVND (reference sequence). CDR3 in amino acids: CASSLIEGYEQYF. In DNA, the CDR3 is TGTGCCAGTAGTTTGATCGAGGGCTACGAGCAGTACTTC. Full variable domain (remainder filled in from reference TRBV19 and TRBJ2-7): DGGITQSPKYLFRKEGQNVTLSCEQNLNHDAMYWYRQDPGQGLRLIYYSQIVNDFQKGDIAEGYSVSREKKESFPLTVTSAQKNPTAFYLCASSLIEGYEQYFGPGTRLTVT.

The table lists this clonotype with a few counts. The chain employs TRBV6-1 and TRBJ2-1; TRBD1 agrees at 9 bases. This CDR3 is 14 amino acids long. V dropped 5 bases and J dropped 8; count of bases not matched to a gene: 7. Germline V gives CDR1 MNHNS, CDR2 SASEGT. The CDR3 DNA sequence: TGTGCCAGCAGTCCCAACAGGGGGCGGCATGAGCAGTTCTTC. Translation: CASSPNRGRHEQFF.

The gene calls are TRBV7-2 and TRBJ1-3, with unresolved D. Germline CDR1 SGHTA, CDR2 FQGNSA. CDR3 size: 16 residues. With 3 bases removed from V and 0 bases from J, the gap between germline ends came to 12 bases. The CDR3 loop reads CASSFLVPGSGNTIYF. The CDR3 bases are TGTGCCAGCAGCTTTCTGGTCCCAGGCTCTGGAAACACCATATATTTT.

This clonotype has a handful of counts. V and J are TRBV28 and TRBJ1-5; D gene uncertain. Trimming removed 1 base at V and 0 bases at J, with 10 bases between. The CDR3 has 16 amino acids. The germline CDR1 and CDR2 sequences are MDHEN and SYDVKM. In nucleotides, the CDR3 is TGTGCCAGCAGTTTATTAGACGGTCATAGCAATCAGCCCCAGCATTTT. Its protein is CASSLLDGHSNQPQHF.